There are a few counts of the clone carrying this TCR beta chain. Its antigen is not known. The data belong to a study of blood T cells in healthy people across ages. For the second PCR, which ran for about 6 to 11 cycles, a sample-barcoded 5' primer and a J-beta primer mix were used. TCRdb independently ran MiXCR on the 5' RACE reads; one entry per CDR3 protein. The sample has 1.5 million to 1.8 million distinct CDR3 sequences, about 42% seen once. Each donor supplied approximately 10 milliliters of peripheral blood. Findings and caveats of the study: Roughly linear age-related decline in beta diversity appeared, significant by age about 40. Unsorted PBMCs ruled out conclusive naive versus antigen-experienced comparison. The study found more naive CD4+ cells and higher diversity in long-lived than aged donors.

This CDR3 contains 15 residues. In germline, CDR1 is WSHSY, CDR2 SAAADI. Specimen: blood. The sequence came from a woman aged 18-29 years in good health. The chain links TRBV10-2 to TRBJ2-7; 9 bases agree with TRBD2. The J call may be wrong; the DNA end is better matched by TRBJ2-5. CDR3 sequence: CASSEPAGGRETQYF. In DNA form, the CDR3 reads TGCGCCAGCAGTGAGCCTGCGGGGGGGAGGGAGACCCAGTACTTC.